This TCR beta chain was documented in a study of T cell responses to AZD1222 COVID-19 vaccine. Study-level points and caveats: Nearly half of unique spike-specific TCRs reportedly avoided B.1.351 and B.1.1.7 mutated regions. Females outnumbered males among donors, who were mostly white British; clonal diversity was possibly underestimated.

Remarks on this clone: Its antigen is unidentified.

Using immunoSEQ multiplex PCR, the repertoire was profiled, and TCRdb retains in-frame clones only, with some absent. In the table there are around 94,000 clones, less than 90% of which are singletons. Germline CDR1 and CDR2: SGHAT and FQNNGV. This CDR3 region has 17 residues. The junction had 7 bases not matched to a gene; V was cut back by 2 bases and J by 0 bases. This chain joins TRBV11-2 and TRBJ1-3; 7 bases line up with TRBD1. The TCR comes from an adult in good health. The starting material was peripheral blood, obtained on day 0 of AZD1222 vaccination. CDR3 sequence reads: CASSLTAGGYSGNTIYF. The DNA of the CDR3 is TGTGCCAGCAGCTTAACCGCAGGGGGGTACTCTGGAAACACCATATATTTT.